These 15 T cell receptor beta chains were all obtained from the same sample, sequenced in a study of response to subunit inactivated influenza vaccine. One entry per CDR3 protein results from TCRdb running MiXCR on the RT-PCR reads. Counted here are about 700,000 distinct CDR3 sequences, around 13% occurring once; the ten biggest clones make up 7.5% to 8%. The source material was PBMCs from blood, sampled 14 days before vaccination. The receptors were sampled from a man aged 50 to 59 who received an inactivated influenza vaccine.

Only a few counts were recorded for this clonotype. The rearrangement uses TRBV20-1 and TRBJ1-2; D is unclear. The V gene's germline CDR1 is DFQATT and CDR2 SNEGSKA (reference sequence). CDR3 length: 14 residues. Trimming took off 6 bases at V and 8 bases at J, with 22 bases between the two ends. CDR3 in amino acids: CSAGSGLPEQGYTF. CDR3 coding DNA: TGCAGTGCGGGGTCAGGACTCCCTGAACAAGGCTACACCTTC.

This clonotype showed up many times. The chain uses TRBV6-2 or TRBV6-3 and TRBJ2-3; TRBD2 is a possible D gene (6 bases). The CDR3 contains 14 residues. V lost 7 bases to trimming and J lost 0 bases, with 11 bases between them. In germline, CDR1 is MNHEY, CDR2 SVGEGT. CDR3 DNA: TGTGCCAGCACCGACGGGGGTAGCACAGATACGCAGTATTTT. Amino acids: CASTDGGSTDTQYF.

This chain uses TRBV6-2 or TRBV6-3 with TRBJ1-2; D gene unclear. Trimming cost V 7 bases and J 8 bases, with 17 bases left between them. Germline V gives CDR1 MNHEY, CDR2 SVGEGT. The CDR3 has 13 residues. Written as DNA, the CDR3 is TGTGCCAGCACCAACCCAGATGTTGGGGGCTACACCTTC. Translated, it gives CASTNPDVGGYTF.

The CDR3 loop reads CASRFDRGIIFEAFF. DNA for the CDR3: TGTGCCAGCAGATTTGACAGGGGAATAATCTTTGAAGCTTTCTTT. The chain has TRBV6-2 or TRBV6-3 and TRBJ1-1; 8 bases map to TRBD1. V lost 6 bases and J lost 7; bases outside the gene matches: 13. The CDR3 is made up of 15 amino acids. Germline-derived CDR1 and CDR2 are MNHEY and SVGEGT.

This sequence joins TRBV20-1 and TRBJ2-7; TRBD1 matches 7 bases. This CDR3 has 15 residues. Germline V gives CDR1 DFQATT, CDR2 SNEGSKA (reference sequence). Trimming at V came to 6 bases and at J to 0 bases, leaving 11 bases not matched to a gene. CDR3 DNA: TGCAGTGCCAGTAGGGGGCCCCTTAGCTCCTACGAGCAGTACTTC. Its protein is CSASRGPLSSYEQYF.

This chain uses TRBV6-1 with TRBJ2-6, with D possibly TRBD1 on 5 matching bases. Germline CDR1 MNHNS, CDR2 SASEGT. Trimming stripped 3 bases from V and 4 bases from J, with 10 bases between. CDR3 length: 15 amino acids. CDR3 DNA sequence: TGTGCCAGCAGTGACAGGGTTCGCGGGGCCAACGTCCTGACTTTC. Its protein product is CASSDRVRGANVLTF.

V is TRBV4-3 and J is TRBJ2-6, with D possibly TRBD2 on 6 matching bases. CDR3 size: 16 residues. V was clipped by 5 bases and J by 2 bases, with 13 bases between them. Germline CDR1 is LGHNA and CDR2 is YSLEER. DNA for the CDR3: TGCGCCAGCAGCAGTCATCGCGGGGCTGGGGCCAACGTCCTGACTTTC. Translation gives CASSSHRGAGANVLTF.

This clonotype was observed a few times. The V and J genes are TRBV7-9 and TRBJ2-1, with 9 nucleotides matching TRBD2. CDR3 length: 17 amino acids. After removal of 2 bases from V and 9 bases from J, the junction contained 14 bases not matched to a gene. The germline V gene has CDR1 SEHNR and CDR2 FQNEAQ (reference sequence). The CDR3 is CASSLSDLGLARIEQFF. The DNA of the CDR3 is TGTGCCAGCAGCTTAAGTGATTTGGGACTAGCAAGGATTGAGCAGTTCTTC.

This clonotype has more than one count but fewer than ten. The J gene is TRBJ2-3, the V gene TRBV29-1, with TRBD1 identical over 7 bases. CDR1 SQVTM and CDR2 ANQGSEA come from the germline V gene. With V trimmed by 6 bases and J by 2 bases, 11 bases remained unmatched. The CDR3 is made up of 15 amino acids. CDR3 sequence: CSVDTRTGVTDTQYF. The CDR3 bases are TGCAGCGTCGATACCCGAACAGGGGTCACAGATACGCAGTATTTT.

The V and J genes are TRBV29-1 and TRBJ2-5, with 8 bases identical to TRBD1. This CDR3 is built from 14 residues. With V trimmed by 4 bases and J by 5 bases, 9 bases remained unmatched. Germline V gene lookup returns CDR1 SQVTM and CDR2 ANQGSEA. The chain's CDR3 is CSVVPQGAGETQYF. The CDR3 DNA follows: TGCAGCGTTGTTCCTCAGGGGGCTGGCGAGACCCAGTACTTC.

In its sample, this clonotype was seen a few times. The rearrangement uses TRBV11-2 and TRBJ2-5; 10 nucleotides match TRBD2. From germline, CDR1 is SGHAT and CDR2 FQNNGV. Trimming removed 1 base from V and 5 bases from J; junction bases left unmatched: 7. The CDR3 sequence is 16 residues long. The CDR3: CASSLGASGGLETQYF. Here the CDR3 DNA reads TGTGCCAGCAGCTTAGGGGCTAGCGGGGGTCTTGAGACCCAGTACTTC. Filled out from reference TRBV11-2 and TRBJ2-5, the complete variable domain reads EAGVAQSPRYKIIEKRQSVAFWCNPISGHATLYWYQQILGQGPKLLIQFQNNGVVDDSQLPKDRFSAERLKGVDSTLKIQPAKLEDSAVYLCASSLGASGGLETQYFGPGTRLLVL.

Notes on this clonotype: One end of the junction varies from germline; a read error may be responsible. The J gene is TRBJ2-5, the V gene TRBV7-7; 10 bases map to TRBD1. The CDR3 has 15 amino acids. Per germline, CDR1 SSHAT and CDR2 FNYEAQ (reference sequence). This CDR3 is CASSLVGTGAETQYF. Written as DNA, the CDR3 is TGTGCTAGCAGCTTAGTTGGGACAGGGGCCGAGACCCAGTACTTC.

This clonotype has just a few counts. The rearrangement uses TRBV20-1 and TRBJ2-1, with 9 positions matching TRBD2. V was pared by 3 bases and J by 7 bases, with 10 bases of the junction left unmatched. Germline lookup yields CDR1 DFQATT and CDR2 SNEGSKA (reference sequence). This CDR3 contains 15 residues. CDR3 DNA sequence: TGCAGTGCTAGCTCAAAGGCTAGCGGGAAAAATGAGCAGTTCTTC. It is translated as CSASSKASGKNEQFF.

The chain has TRBV29-1 and TRBJ2-7; D uncertain. This CDR3 has 13 residues. Germline V CDR1 and CDR2: SQVTM, ANQGSEA. With 4 bases removed from V and 2 bases from J, the gap between germline ends came to 12 bases. CDR3 residues: CSVAGQAAYEQYF. The CDR3 bases are TGCAGCGTTGCTGGCCAGGCAGCCTACGAGCAGTACTTC.

V gene TRBV10-3 combines with J gene TRBJ2-5; the D call may be TRBD1 or TRBD2 (6 bases each). Deletions cut 6 bases from V and 5 bases from J, with 34 bases between. Germline V gene lookup returns CDR1 ENHRY and CDR2 SYGVKD. The CDR3 is 20 residues long. CDR3 coding DNA: TGTGCCATCAGCGACCGCCCCGCCATGTGGGCGGGACACTCTGTGGAGACCCAGTACTTC. Its translation: CAISDRPAMWAGHSVETQYF.